This T cell receptor (beta chain) derives from a study of shared clonotypes between healthy human individuals. Overall study: Donors, aged 18 to 49, were a couple of women and a few men. Overall study results and limits: When compared with the clonotypes that were shared by all four sorted-subset donors, the non-shared clonotypes turned out to have lower generation probabilities.

The V and J ends lost 1 base and 2 bases, in that order; junction bases with no gene match: 5. The V gene's germline CDR1 is SGHTA and CDR2 FQGNSA. This CDR3 spans 16 amino acids. This clone showed up just once. Its matching antigen is unknown. Here immunoSEQ multiplex PCR was the method, and the copy in TCRdb shows in-frame clones only, minus some. The table records over a million clones, around four fifths of them present only once. Sequenced input: memory CD4+ T cells sorted from blood. The subset was: CD45RA-negative fraction. The sequence was obtained from a man aged 18 to 29 in good health. J is TRBJ2-5 and V is TRBV7-2, with TRBD2 matching 9 bases. CDR3 protein: CASSLVASGTQETQYF. In DNA form, the CDR3 reads TGTGCCAGCAGCTTAGTAGCTAGCGGGACACAAGAGACCCAGTACTTC. The whole variable domain, remainder taken from reference TRBV7-2 and TRBJ2-5, is GAGVSQSPSNKVTEKGKDVELRCDPISGHTALYWYRQSLGQGLEFLIYFQGNSAPDKSGLPSDRFSAERTGGSVSTLTIQRTQQEDSAVYLCASSLVASGTQETQYFGPGTRLLVL.